The sequence of this TCR beta chain was determined in a study of T cells in Graves' hyperthyroidism and ophthalmopathy (dated by TCRdb to the late 2010s). In terms of the full investigation: Peripheral blood samples were taken at the time of initial diagnosis, prior to any treatment. A discovery cohort of roughly 96 patients, roughly 45 with Graves' ophthalmopathy and 57 with stable Graves' hyperthyroidism, was used to find distinguishing TCR V-J signatures. Whether ophthalmopathy could be predicted prospectively was tested in an independent validation cohort made up of 18 hyperthyroidism patients plus 17 patients who later progressed to ophthalmopathy. For training and testing, the approximately 97 patients in the discovery cohort were randomly divided in a 7:3 ratio. Thyroid tissue and blood T-cell repertoires from roughly six Graves' hyperthyroidism patients were also compared in the study. Following sampling, methimazole starting at 30 mg daily was given to hyperthyroidism patients, and high-dose intravenous methylprednisolone was given to ophthalmopathy patients. According to the paper, TCR Vbeta CDR3 sequencing was carried out on approximately 140 peripheral blood samples, which came from fewer than 50 ophthalmopathy, around 75 hyperthyroidism and roughly 17 progressor patients. What the work shows at the level of the full study, not this receptor alone: Most expanded thyroid clonotypes (frequency above 0.001) were also found in blood, which suggests that blood repertoires may mirror thyroid immune responses. A 13 V-J signature model separated ophthalmopathy from stable hyperthyroidism, with approximately 87% sensitivity and roughly 84% specificity in cross-validation and 80%/75% in testing. In validation, the model predicted progression to ophthalmopathy with 60% to 71% sensitivity and 72.22% specificity, a median of around 6.6 months before onset. No statistical method was used to set the sample size in advance, and investigators knew the group allocation.

Amplification of TCR beta CDR3 regions was carried out from RNA transcripts. A first-round RT-PCR of the TCR CDR3 used the HTBI primer set with the Qiagen OneStep RT-PCR kit. Libraries were constructed in a second round of multiplex PCR, after which size selection and purification were performed. Sequencing of the libraries was done on an Illumina HiSeq2000 using paired-end 100 bp reads. Processing in the source paper ran as follows. Raw data were processed with SOAPnuke, discarding reads with adapters, uncalled bases, mean Phred below 15, or no exact constant-primer or identifier match. COPE v1.2.5 was used to merge the high-quality paired reads, and each unique nucleotide sequence was defined as a clonotype. MiTCR v1.1 was used to align clonotypes to the IMGT TRBV, TRBD and TRBJ reference segments. Analysis was restricted to V-J combinations with a frequency above 0.0001, which covered 98% to 99.2% of repertoires. A TCS score was defined as the ratio of F50 (clonal expansion) to E x V (chaos), with BLOSUM62-based TCRdist applied between CDR3 peptides within each V-J. Welch's t-statistics and random forest reduced just over 500 V-J features to 13, which were used in a naive Bayes classifier (R e1071). The similarity between thyroid and blood repertoires was quantified using the Morisita-Horn index. Clones were called with MiXCR by TCRdb after fastp trimmed the public reads at Q25, and only in-frame beta chains were retained. For every CDR3 protein sequence, its rows merge into one entry that carries the most common genes and DNA. None of the V and J calls come from the authors' own analysis; TCRdb made them. Counted in this sample were hundreds of thousands of distinct CDR3 sequences; roughly 40% of them appeared once. The ten largest clones represent 7% to 10% of the sample.

Stable Graves' hyperthyroidism was defined as the absence of progression to ophthalmopathy over 18 months of follow-up. Hyperthyroidism patients were aged 18 to 65 years and newly diagnosed, with disease duration of less than 2 months. Exclusion was applied to patients with uncontrolled infections, other autoimmune diseases, pregnancy or lactation. Diagnoses were based on clinical symptoms, serum thyroxine and TRAb, thyroid ultrasound and orbital computed tomography. PBMCs were separated from 8 to 10 ml of fresh peripheral blood using Ficoll-Paque density gradient centrifugation. Trizol reagent was used to extract total RNA, and RNA quality was then checked on an Agilent 2100 Bioanalyzer. Regarding this clonotype: Which antigen it targets is not known. No qualities accompany the bases; no much larger clone lies one base away.

This sequence was found in a man aged 18 to 30 with Graves' hyperthyroidism. Sequencing was performed on blood.

In nucleotides, the sequence is TGTGCCAGTCGTCAGTCCGTCAGGGCCGCGGGAAACACCATATATTTT. This yields the protein CASRQSVRAAGNTIYF. This chain joins TRBV19 to TRBJ1-3; tentative D gene TRBD1, with 5 bases matching. V gives up 8 bases and J gives up 4 bases, and the segment between their germline ends measures 21 bases. The CDR3, cysteine through phenylalanine, is 16 amino acids long. Just CDR3 DNA is preserved here, 48 bases in frame from base 1. The germline V gene (reference sequence) specifies LNHDA as CDR1 and SQIVND as CDR2. The variable domain in full, with residues beyond the CDR3 obtained from the reference TRBV19 and TRBJ1-3 genes, is DGGITQSPKYLFRKEGQNVTLSCEQNLNHDAMYWYRQDPGQGLRLIYYSQIVNDFQKGDIAEGYSVSREKKESFPLTVTSAQKNPTAFYLCASRQSVRAAGNTIYFGEGSWLTVV.